This T cell receptor beta chain was sequenced in a study of shared clonotypes between healthy human individuals (dated by TCRdb to between 2020 and 2021). In terms of the full investigation: Two women and a few men aged 18 to 49 years were included in the cohort. Each donor's leukapheresis produced roughly between roughly 0.85 and 9.5 billion PBMCs. For each donor, CD4 naive and CD4 memory were each run on three plates, CD8 naive on two plates, and CD8 memory on one plate. Libraries were prepared and TCR repertoires were sequenced by different laboratories using diverse techniques, in order to increase sequencing depth and limit assay-specific biases. To estimate repertoire size and how much clonotypes are shared between individuals, the study performed deep sequencing of blood TCR repertoires from 4 to 6 healthy adults.

TCR CDR3 regions were amplified from genomic DNA by multiplex PCR using the deep immunoSEQ assay. For each cell subset, the extracted genomic DNA was distributed evenly across all wells of several immunoSEQ 96-well plates, and each plate served as one replicate. Each replicate PCR for sorted subsets received about 210 ng genomic DNA, equal to roughly 33,000 T cell genomes. The purified libraries were quantified using a Qubit 3.0 fluorometer, sized with a Bioanalyzer 2100, and then quantified again using the KAPA Library Quantification kit. Every immunoSEQ 96-well plate was sequenced on a dedicated single-read 150-cycle Illumina NextSeq 550 flow cell. Processing in the source paper ran as follows. The immunoSEQ output contained only junctional sequences without quality scores, so filtering could not match that applied to full-length reads. To assign V/J genes and CDR3, sequences were annotated using PyIR, a Python wrapper for IgBLAST v1.9, with IMGT germline references. Reads were removed for weak V/J assignments (E-value above 1e-6), missing CDR3, stop codons, out-of-frame junctions, or ambiguous translated residues. V3J clonotypes were defined as sequences sharing the same inferred V gene, J gene, and CDR3 amino acid sequence. Percentage overlap between repertoires was calculated by dividing the number of shared unique clonotypes by the size of the smaller repertoire. Repertoire richness was assessed with RTK rarefaction, the Chao1 estimator, and Recon v2.1 estimates of unobserved clonotypes. OLGA was used to compute generation probabilities for all TCRbeta clonotypes that the gDNA method yielded from a few donors. TCRdb's version of the immuneACCESS table is confined to in-frame rearrangements and falls short of the full clone set. An unresolved V gene accounts for under half of the shortfall where checked; the remainder is of unknown origin. Clone size and V and J calls were adopted from that table, with D and trimming inferred from the DNA. This sample has around 2.1 million clones in its table, and about 92% of those were observed once. About 1.8% of the sample comes from the top ten.

What the work shows at the level of the full study, not this receptor alone: Rarefaction of sorted-subset datasets indicated incomplete sequencing despite the large sequencing depth. Because the study included only a small number of donors, the genetic and exposure-history diversity represented was limited. Approximately 5% of naive CD4, around 4% of naive CD8, 2.3% of memory CD4, and over 0.35% of memory CD8 clonotypes were shared across several donors. Pairwise subsampling led to the expectation that sequencing depth would affect the degree of clonotype sharing among donors. Sampling was restricted to blood, and TCR repertoires in tissues likely differ from the TCR repertoires found in blood. Estimated clonotype richness was generally larger for naive than for memory subsets. Compared with non-shared clonotypes, clonotypes shared by all four sorted-subset donors had higher generation probabilities.

Regarding this clone: Which antigen it targets is not known. The sample holds no much larger clone one base away, and base qualities are not on file.

For the CD8 naive samples, CD45RO-negative cells were positively selected for CCR7, yielding a CD45RA+CCR7+ population from which TemRA cells were excluded. The donors were healthy, HIV-negative adults who had no recently reported acute infections or vaccinations. All donors were Caucasian adults living in Nashville, Tennessee, USA. Blood was collected by leukapheresis, and PBMCs were isolated by Ficoll-Histopaque density gradient centrifugation and then cryopreserved in liquid nitrogen vapor phase. Analytical flow cytometry was used to check the purity and quantity of every magnetically sorted T cell population. Genomic DNA was isolated from every sorted fraction and measured by UV absorbance on a Nanodrop 2000c. From the cysteine through the phenylalanine, the CDR3 covers 17 amino acids. Only the CDR3 portion is preserved as DNA: 51 bases, with reading frame beginning at the first base. From the germline V gene (reference sequence), CDR1 is SEHNR and CDR2 is FQNEAQ. V loses 5 bases at its end and J loses 8 bases; junction bases beyond the gene matches: 18.

The origin of this receptor is a man aged 18 to 29 in good health. Some clones in this sample may be carry-over from other donors' samples. Sequencing was performed on naive CD8+ T cells from PBMCs. The cell subset or site label for this specimen denotes: CD45RA+CCR7+. This sequence uses TRBV7-9 and TRBJ2-1; the central 7 bases match TRBD1. The CDR3 here reads CASSAPRQGSLTDEQFF. The DNA is TGTGCCAGCAGCGCGCCGAGACAGGGAAGTTTGACGGATGAGCAGTTCTTC.